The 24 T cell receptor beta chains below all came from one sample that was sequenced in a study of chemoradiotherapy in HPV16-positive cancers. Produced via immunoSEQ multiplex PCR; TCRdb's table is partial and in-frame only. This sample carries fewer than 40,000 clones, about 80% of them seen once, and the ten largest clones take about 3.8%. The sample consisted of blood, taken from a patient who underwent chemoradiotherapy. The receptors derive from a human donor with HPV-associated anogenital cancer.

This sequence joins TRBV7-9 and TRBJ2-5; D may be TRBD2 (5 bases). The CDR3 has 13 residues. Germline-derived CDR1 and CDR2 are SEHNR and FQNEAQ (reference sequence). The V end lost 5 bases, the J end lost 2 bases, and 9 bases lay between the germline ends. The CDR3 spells CASSGSPQETQYF. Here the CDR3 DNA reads TGTGCCAGCAGCGGGAGTCCTCAAGAGACCCAGTACTTC.

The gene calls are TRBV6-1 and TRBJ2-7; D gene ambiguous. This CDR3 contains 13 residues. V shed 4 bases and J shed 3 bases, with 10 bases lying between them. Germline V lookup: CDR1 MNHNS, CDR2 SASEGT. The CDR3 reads CASSARRIYEQYF. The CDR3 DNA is TGTGCCAGCAGTGCCAGGAGAATCTACGAGCAGTACTTC.

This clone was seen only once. CDR3 protein: CASSPNHAGAFF. CDR3 nucleotides: TGTGCCAGCAGTCCTAACCACGCAGGGGCTTTCTTT. J is TRBJ1-1 and V is TRBV28, with TRBD1 as a possible D gene (5 bases). V lost 5 bases and J lost 11, with 15 bases in between. CDR3 size: 12 residues. The germline CDR1 and CDR2 sequences are MDHEN and SYDVKM.

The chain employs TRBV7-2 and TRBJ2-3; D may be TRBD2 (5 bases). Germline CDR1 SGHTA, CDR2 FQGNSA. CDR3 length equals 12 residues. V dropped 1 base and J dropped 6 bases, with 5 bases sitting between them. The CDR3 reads CASSLVADTQYF. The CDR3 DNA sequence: TGTGCCAGCAGCTTAGTAGCGGATACGCAGTATTTT.

CDR3 loop: CASIPQDNYGYTF. CDR3 DNA sequence: TGTGCCAGCATCCCACAGGATAACTATGGCTACACCTTC. This chain connects TRBV6-6 to TRBJ1-2; TRBD1 might be the D (5 bases). CDR3 length: 13 amino acids. V lost 7 bases, J lost 1 base, and 10 bases lay in between. Germline V CDR1 and CDR2: MNHNY, SVGAGI (reference sequence).

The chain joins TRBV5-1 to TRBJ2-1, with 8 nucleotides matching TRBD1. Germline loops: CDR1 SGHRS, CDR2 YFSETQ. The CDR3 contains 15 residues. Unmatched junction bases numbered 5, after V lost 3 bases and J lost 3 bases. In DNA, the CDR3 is TGCGCCAGCAGCTCGGCAGGGGGCGGCTACAATGAGCAGTTCTTC. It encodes CASSSAGGGYNEQFF.

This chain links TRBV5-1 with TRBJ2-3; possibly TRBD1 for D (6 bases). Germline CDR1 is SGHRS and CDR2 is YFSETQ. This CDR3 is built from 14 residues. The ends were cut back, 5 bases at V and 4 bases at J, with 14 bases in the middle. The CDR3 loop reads CASRGDTVADTQYF. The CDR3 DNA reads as TGCGCCAGCAGGGGGGACACGGTAGCAGATACGCAGTATTTT.

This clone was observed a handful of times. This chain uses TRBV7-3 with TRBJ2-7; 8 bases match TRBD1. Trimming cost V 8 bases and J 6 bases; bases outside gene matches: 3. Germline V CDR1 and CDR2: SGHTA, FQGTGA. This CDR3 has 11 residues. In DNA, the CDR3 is TGTGCCAGCGGGACAGGACTCGAGCAGTACTTC. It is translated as CASGTGLEQYF.

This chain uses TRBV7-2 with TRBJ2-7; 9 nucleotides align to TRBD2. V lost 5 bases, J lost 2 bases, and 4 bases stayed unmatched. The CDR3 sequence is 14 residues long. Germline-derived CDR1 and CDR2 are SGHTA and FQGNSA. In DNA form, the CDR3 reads TGTGCCAGCAGCCCCGAGCGGGGGGCCTACGAGCAGTACTTC. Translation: CASSPERGAYEQYF.

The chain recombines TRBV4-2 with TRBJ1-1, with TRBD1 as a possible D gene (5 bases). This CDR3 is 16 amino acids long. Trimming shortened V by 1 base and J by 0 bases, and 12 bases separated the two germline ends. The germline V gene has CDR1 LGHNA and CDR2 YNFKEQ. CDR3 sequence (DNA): TGTGCCAGCAGCCAAGGTTCGGCAGGGATGAACACTGAAGCTTTCTTT. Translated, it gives CASSQGSAGMNTEAFF.

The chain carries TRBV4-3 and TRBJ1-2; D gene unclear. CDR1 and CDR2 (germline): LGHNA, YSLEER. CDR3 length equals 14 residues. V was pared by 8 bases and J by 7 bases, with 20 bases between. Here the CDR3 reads CASQEVRGKGGYTF. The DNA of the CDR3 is TGCGCCAGCCAGGAAGTTAGAGGGAAAGGTGGCTACACCTTC.

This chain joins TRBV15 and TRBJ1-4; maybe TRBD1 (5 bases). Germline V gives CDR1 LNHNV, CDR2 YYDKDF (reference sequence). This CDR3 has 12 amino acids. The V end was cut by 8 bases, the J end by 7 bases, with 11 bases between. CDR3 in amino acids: CATRRGGEKLFF. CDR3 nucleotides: TGTGCCACCCGCCGGGGGGGTGAAAAACTGTTTTTT.

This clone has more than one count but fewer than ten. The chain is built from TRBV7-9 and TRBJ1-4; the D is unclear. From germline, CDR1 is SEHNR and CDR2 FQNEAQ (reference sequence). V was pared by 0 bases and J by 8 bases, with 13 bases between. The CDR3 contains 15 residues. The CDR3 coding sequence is TGTGCCAGCAGCTTAGCGCGCTCAAACGGAGAAAAACTGTTTTTT. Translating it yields CASSLARSNGEKLFF.

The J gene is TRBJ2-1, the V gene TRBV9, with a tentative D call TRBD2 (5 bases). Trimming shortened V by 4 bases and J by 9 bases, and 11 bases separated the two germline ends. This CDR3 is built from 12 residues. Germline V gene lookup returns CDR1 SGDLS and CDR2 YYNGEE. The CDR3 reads CASSYSVTEQFF. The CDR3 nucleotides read TGTGCCAGCAGCTATAGCGTCACTGAGCAGTTCTTC.

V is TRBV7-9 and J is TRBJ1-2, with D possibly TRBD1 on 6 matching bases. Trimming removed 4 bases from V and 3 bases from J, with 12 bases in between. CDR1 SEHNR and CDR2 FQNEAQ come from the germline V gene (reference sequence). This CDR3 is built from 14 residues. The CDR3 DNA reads TGTGCCAGCAGCTCGACAGGTACGGACTATGGCTACACCTTC. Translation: CASSSTGTDYGYTF.

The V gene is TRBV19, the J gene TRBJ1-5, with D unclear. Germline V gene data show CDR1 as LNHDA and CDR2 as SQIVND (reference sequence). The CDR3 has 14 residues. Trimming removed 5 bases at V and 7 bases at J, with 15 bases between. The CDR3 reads CASSSVGFGQPQHF. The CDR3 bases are TGTGCCAGTAGTTCAGTGGGGTTTGGGCAGCCCCAGCATTTT.

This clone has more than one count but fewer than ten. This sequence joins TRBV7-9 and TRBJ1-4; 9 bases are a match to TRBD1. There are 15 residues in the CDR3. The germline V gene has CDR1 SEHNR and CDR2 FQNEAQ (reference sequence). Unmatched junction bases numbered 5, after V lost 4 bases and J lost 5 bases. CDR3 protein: CASSSGDRENEKLFF. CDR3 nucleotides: TGTGCCAGCAGCTCGGGGGACAGGGAAAATGAAAAACTGTTTTTT.

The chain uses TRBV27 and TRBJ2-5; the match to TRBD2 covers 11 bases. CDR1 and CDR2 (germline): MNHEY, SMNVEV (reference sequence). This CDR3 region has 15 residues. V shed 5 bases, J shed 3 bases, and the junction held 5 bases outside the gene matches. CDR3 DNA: TGTGCCAGCAGTCATCTAGCGGGGGGAAAAGAGACCCAGTACTTC. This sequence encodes CASSHLAGGKETQYF.

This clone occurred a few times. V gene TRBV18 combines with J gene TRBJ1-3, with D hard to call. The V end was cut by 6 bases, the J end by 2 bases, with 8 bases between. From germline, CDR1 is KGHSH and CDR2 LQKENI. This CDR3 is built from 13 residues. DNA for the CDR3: TGTGCCAGCTCCTCCGTGGCTGGAAACACCATATATTTT. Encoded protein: CASSSVAGNTIYF.

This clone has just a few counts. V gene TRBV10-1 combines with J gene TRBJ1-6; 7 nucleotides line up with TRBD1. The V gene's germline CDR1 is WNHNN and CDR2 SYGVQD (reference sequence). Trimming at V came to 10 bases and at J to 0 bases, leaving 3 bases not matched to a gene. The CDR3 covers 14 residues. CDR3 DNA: TGCGCCATCGACAGGGACTCCTATAATTCACCCCTCCACTTT. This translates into CAIDRDSYNSPLHF.

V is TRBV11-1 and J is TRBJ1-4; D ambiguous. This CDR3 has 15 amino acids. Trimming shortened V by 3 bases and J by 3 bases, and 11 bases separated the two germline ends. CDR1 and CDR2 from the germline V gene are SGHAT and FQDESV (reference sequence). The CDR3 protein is CASSLDGLSNEKLFF. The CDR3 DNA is TGTGCCAGCAGCTTGGACGGCCTATCTAATGAAAAACTGTTTTTT. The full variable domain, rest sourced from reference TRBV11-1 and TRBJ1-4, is EAEVAQSPRYKITEKSQAVAFWCDPISGHATLYWYRQILGQGPELLVQFQDESVVDDSQLPKDRFSAERLKGVDSTLKIQPAELGDSAMYLCASSLDGLSNEKLFFGSGTQLSVL.

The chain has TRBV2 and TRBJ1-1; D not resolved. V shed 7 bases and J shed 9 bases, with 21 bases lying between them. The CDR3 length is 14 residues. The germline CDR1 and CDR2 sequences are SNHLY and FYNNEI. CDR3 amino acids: CASTLGLNNAKAFF. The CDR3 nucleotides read TGTGCCAGCACCCTCGGTCTAAATAACGCGAAAGCTTTCTTT.

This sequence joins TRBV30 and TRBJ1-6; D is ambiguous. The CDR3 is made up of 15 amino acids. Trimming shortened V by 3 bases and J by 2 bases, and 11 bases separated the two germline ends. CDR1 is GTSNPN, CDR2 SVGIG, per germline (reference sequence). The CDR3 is CAWRISGTYNSPLHF. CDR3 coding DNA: TGTGCCTGGAGAATAAGCGGTACCTATAATTCACCCCTCCACTTT.

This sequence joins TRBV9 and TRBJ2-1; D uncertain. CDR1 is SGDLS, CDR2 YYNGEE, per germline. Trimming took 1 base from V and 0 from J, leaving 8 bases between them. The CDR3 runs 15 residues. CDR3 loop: CASSVLSSSYNEQFF. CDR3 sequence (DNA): TGTGCCAGCAGCGTACTTAGTTCCTCCTACAATGAGCAGTTCTTC.